The T cell receptor (beta chain) under discussion was sequenced for a study of cytomegalovirus exposure and HLA in healthy donors. General study findings and limits: A later analysis associated 15,000 or so TCR beta sequences with HLA alleles at a 0.05 false discovery rate. Under in vitro conditions, a few CMV-associated chains were confirmed as specific for CMV antigens. The authors later linked a missense DCLRE1C variant to TCR beta V- and J-gene trimming.

Primers for the PCR totalled 60 Vbeta and 13 Jbeta. Only in-frame clones appear in the TCRdb table, and some are missing; sequencing was by immunoSEQ multiplex PCR. Among 200,000 to 250,000 clones, 70% to 85% were seen once, and the ten largest hold about 0.58%. About this clone: Its antigen is undetermined.

V was pared by 5 bases and J by 0 bases, with 16 bases between. Per the germline V gene, CDR1 is SGHTA and CDR2 is FQGTGA. The CDR3 is 16 residues long. Sequenced input: PBMCs. This chain joins TRBV7-3 and TRBJ1-2; possible D gene TRBD1, 5 bases. The sequence derives from a woman in her thirties or forties in good health and CMV-seronegative. Here the CDR3 DNA reads TGTGCCAGCAGCCCGGACGGGACTCCGGCTAACTATGGCTACACCTTC. As protein: CASSPDGTPANYGYTF.